This T cell receptor beta chain originates from a study of cytomegalovirus exposure and HLA in healthy donors (dated by TCRdb to about 2017). About the investigation overall: According to an earlier analysis of around 600 of the donors, 150 million to 200 million T cells yielded 120 million or so unique TCR beta sequences and about 300 Gb of sequence data. A later analysis re-analyzed previously published TCR beta repertoires from 600 to 850 donors and added high-resolution HLA genotyping to study TCR occurrence patterns. The later analysis used no new phenotypic data to find candidate immune exposures, relying instead on TCR beta sequences and their occurrence across donors. On average, roughly 200,000 unique TCR beta nucleotide sequences were sequenced per donor among more than 350 genotyped donors of the cohort, with about 19% of those sequences being non-productive. The number of typed donors differed by locus: roughly 629-630 for A, B, C, DRB1 and DQB1; 522 for DQA1; over 600 for DPA1; and around 470 for DPB1. An early release that covered fewer than 750 HLA-typed donors contained 300 to 350 gigabases of sequencing data and 65 million to 100 million unique TCR sequences. Donor age, sex, ethnicity and CMV serostatus were compiled alongside the repertoire data. The study aimed to test whether signatures of past pathogen exposure could be identified by cataloging public T cell receptors. A later genetic analysis used genome-wide SNP genotypes for about 65% of the roughly 670 donors, treating that subset as a discovery cohort. Among the roughly 380 genotyped donors, around 81% belonged to the genetic ancestry cluster associated with self-reported Caucasian donors. A few DR-DQ haplotypes were treated as single units for association and clustering because of strong linkage in the cohort. Both class I and class II loci were covered by HLA typing, at four-digit resolution. Using immunosequencing, the study profiled T cell repertoires from 666 subjects and related those repertoires to cytomegalovirus serostatus. In addition to the first cohort of 666 subjects, a separate validation cohort of over 90 different subjects was used. An earlier analysis of about 620 of the donors applied high-throughput TCR beta sequencing to assess whether each TCR beta V gene segment acted as functional or pseudogenic. All discovery cohort repertoires had been generated using a single sequencing platform. The study combined high-throughput TCR immunosequencing, statistical association of individual TCRs with disease status, and machine learning to predict cytomegalovirus infection status.

The library relied on the immunoSEQ multiplex PCR assay. A mixture of 60 forward primers for TCR Vbeta segments and 13 reverse primers for TCR Jbeta segments was used in the multiplex PCR. The CDR3 region of rearranged TCR beta genes was amplified from genomic DNA with a multiplex PCR assay. The Illumina HiSeq System was used to sequence the amplified TCR beta libraries as 87-base-pair reads. As for how the authors treated the data: In a later analysis, roughly 80 million unique TCR beta chains were counted across the approximately 640 repertoires, and approximately 11 million of these chains were shared by at least two donors. A nearest-neighbor algorithm error-corrected the raw reads and collapsed the reads into unique sequences, merging closely related sequences to remove PCR and sequencing errors. Alignment of CDR3 sequences to IMGT reference sequences was used to assign V, D and J gene segments. Each retained sequence needed at least a six-nucleotide match to both a V gene segment and a J gene segment. A rearrangement counted as productive if the CDR3 had no stop codons and remained in frame with V and J, and every other rearrangement counted as non-productive. CDR3 was defined according to IMGT convention as the region running from the second conserved V-encoded cysteine to the conserved J-encoded phenylalanine. In an earlier analysis of more than 550 of the donors, sequences lacking an unambiguous match to a single V gene segment were excluded. An earlier analysis of several hundred of the donors called V segments functional above 56.7% productive rearrangements and segregating when the between-donor standard deviation exceeded 5%. A statistical classification framework was built to diagnose cytomegalovirus status from the catalog of TCR beta chain sequences. A later analysis assigned V and J genes by comparing TCR nucleotide sequences with IMGT/GENE-DB human TR gene sequences. Using the TCRdist pipeline, a later analysis assigned CDR3 sequences along with most-parsimonious VDJ recombination scenarios. A later analysis defined each TCR beta chain by its CDR3 amino acid sequence plus V-gene family, and excluded reads lacking a unique V-gene family. In a later analysis, around 650 highly shared, low-generation-probability nucleotide sequences were removed to address suspected cross-contamination and a sequencing artifact. A later analysis calculated a clonal expansion index for each public chain from normalized within-repertoire ranks of inferred template counts. In a later analysis, generation probabilities were computed using a VDJ recombination model fitted to out-of-frame rearrangements, and the results were checked against IGoR. A later analysis scored TCR-TCR, TCR-HLA and TCR-CMV co-occurrence with hypergeometric tests, applying a repertoire-size bias correction to TCR pairs. In a later analysis, false discovery rates were estimated by permuting HLA or CMV assignments 20 times. In a later analysis, co-occurring TCRs were grouped using DBSCAN, with TCRdist sequence similarity added in when clustering inside HLA-allele-positive subsets. For co-occurrence clustering, repertoires with fewer than 30,000 or more than 120,000 public chains were excluded, along with four or five repertoires with anomalous nucleotide sharing. TCRdb holds this immuneACCESS table with in-frame rearrangements only. Some clones are missing; in checked studies, unresolved V genes explain under half, and the rest has no known cause. For V, J and clone size, that table is used; D and trimming come from the DNA. This sample comprises 50,000 to 65,000 clones, 70% to 85% of them detected only once. The leading ten clones occupy around a fifth of the sample.

CDR1 and CDR2 are read off the germline V gene as SNHLY and FYNNEI. The trim is 1 base for V and 13 bases for J, with a gap of 20 bases between the germline ends. From its cysteine to its phenylalanine, the CDR3 spans 16 amino acids. Solely the CDR3 DNA is kept, with 48 bases framed from the first base. The cohort comprised around 700 healthy bone marrow donors. Cohort members were all nominally healthy when sampled, although unrecorded immune exposures were likely present. The donor tested CMV seropositive and was one of the 289 seropositive cohort members. Every donor gave a peripheral blood sample, and the peripheral blood mononuclear cells from that sample were used for TCR beta sequencing. Genomic DNA was extracted from the blood cell samples with the Qiagen DNeasy Blood Extraction Kit. Overall results and qualifications from the work: Sequencing depth was assumed to be roughly uniform across donors in the presence/absence analyses, though that assumption may not hold. Assigning TCR associations to individual alleles was difficult when HLA alleles, especially DR and DQ, strongly co-occurred. Linkage disequilibrium might explain the correlated functional status among segregating V segments, but an unknown experimental factor could not be excluded. Because some donors lacked HLA typing at each locus, the association tests relied only on the typed subset. A further reported finding was that TCR beta sequences accurately predicted the HLA-A and HLA-B alleles for most subjects in the first cohort. Compared with equally common non-associated chains, HLA-associated TCR beta chains in a later analysis were more clonally expanded and had lower generation probabilities. In a later genetic analysis, a missense DCLRE1C variant was associated with V-gene and J-gene trimming of TCR beta chains, and the association was replicated in an independent cohort. Broadly in line with IMGT annotations, most TCR beta V segments showed up in productive rearrangements about 87% or about 30% of the time in an earlier analysis of a few hundred of the donors. Cytomegalovirus status was reported to be diagnosed by the classifier with high specificity and sensitivity in both the original and validation cohorts. A later analysis found that TCR association rates varied across HLA loci, with DRB1 alleles showing the most associated TCRs and HLA-C alleles the fewest. According to the authors, the approach could potentially be generalized to other disease states and immunological phenotypes. Most CMV-associated TCR beta chains appeared to be HLA-restricted in a later analysis, and the HLA associations seemed to be driven largely by CMV exposure. Because counts were too low, about 15 rarely observed V segments, including chromosome 9 orphons, were left out of the earlier analysis of about 620 of the donors. The study gave a list of 150 to 200 TCR beta chains associated with cytomegalovirus. The cohort was sequenced for TCR beta chains only, and without alpha or paired-chain data the features that could be detected were limited. Most TCR sequences were observed very rarely across donors, whereas some public TCRs were present in many individuals. A later genetic analysis reported fewer N-insertions in productive TCRs among donors in an Asian-associated ancestry cluster than the approximately 670-donor mean. A later analysis associated around 16,000 TCR beta sequences with specific HLA alleles at a false discovery rate of 0.05. A few of the identified cytomegalovirus-associated TCR beta chains were confirmed in vitro to be specific for cytomegalovirus antigens. A later analysis reported that several top co-occurrence clusters appeared linked to parvovirus B19, influenza, CMV and Epstein-Barr virus. A group of highly shared sequence variants was considered likely to be a technical artifact of the sequencing pipeline. For the cohort, immune exposure information was limited to CMV serostatus. Some IMGT-functional V segments, including TRBV6-2 and TRBV6-3, could not be told apart with the 87-base-pair reads, so those segments were excluded.

On this clone itself: What this receptor recognizes is not known. The input lacks base qualities; no much larger clone sits a single base away.

The specimen sequenced was PBMCs. The sequence was obtained from a woman aged 45 to 65 in good health and CMV-seropositive. The sequence is built from TRBV2 and TRBJ1-6; the D segment could be TRBD1, given 6 matching bases. The nucleotide sequence reads TGTGCCAGCAGTGAAGGGCGGACAGTCAATAATTGGCCCCTCCACTTT. Its protein reads: CASSEGRTVNNWPLHF.